These 15 T cell receptor beta chains share one sample of origin, sequenced in a study of response to subunit inactivated influenza vaccine. TCRdb recomputed calls from the RT-PCR reads with MiXCR, one row per CDR3 protein. Here the sample spans around 580,000 distinct CDR3 sequences, roughly 15% being singletons. Sequenced here: PBMCs from blood, sampled about 13 days after vaccination. The receptors shown here come from a man between 50 and 59 years old who received an inactivated influenza vaccine.

V gene TRBV7-2 combines with J gene TRBJ2-7; the match to TRBD1 covers 8 bases. Germline CDR1 reads SGHTA; CDR2 reads FQGNSA. With V trimmed by 8 bases and J by 3 bases, 12 bases remained unmatched. CDR3 length: 15 amino acids. For the CDR3, the DNA is TGTGCCAGCTCCCCGTGGGGAACAGGGGGCTACGAGCAGTACTTC. It encodes CASSPWGTGGYEQYF.

This clonotype has just a few counts. CDR3 residues: CASSLPEGKVLYEQYF. In nucleotides, the CDR3 is TGTGCCAGCAGCTTGCCGGAGGGAAAGGTCCTCTACGAGCAGTACTTC. The V call is TRBV7-9, the J call TRBJ2-7, with D possibly TRBD2 on 6 matching bases. There are 16 residues in the CDR3. Trimming shortened V by 3 bases and J by 3 bases, and 18 bases separated the two germline ends. Germline V gene lookup returns CDR1 SEHNR and CDR2 FQNEAQ (reference sequence).

This rearrangement joins TRBV5-1 to TRBJ2-5, with TRBD2 identical over 7 bases. Germline trimming cut 2 bases from V and 3 bases from J; bases unmatched to any gene: 4. Germline lookup yields CDR1 SGHRS and CDR2 YFSETQ. The CDR3 consists of 14 residues. This CDR3 reads CASSFDGLEETQYF. The CDR3 bases are TGCGCCAGCAGCTTCGACGGACTAGAAGAGACCCAGTACTTC. The full variable domain, rest sourced from reference TRBV5-1 and TRBJ2-5, is KAGVTQTPRYLIKTRGQQVTLSCSPISGHRSVSWYQQTPGQGLQFLFEYFSETQRNKGNFPGRFSGRQFSNSRSEMNVSTLELGDSALYLCASSFDGLEETQYFGPGTRLLVL.

This clonotype was counted a few times. This chain links TRBV9 with TRBJ2-1; 7 nucleotides agree with TRBD1. CDR1 and CDR2 (germline): SGDLS, YYNGEE. CDR3 length: 16 amino acids. With 3 bases clipped from V and 0 bases from J, the junction kept 6 bases outside the gene matches. CDR3 in amino acids: CASSGSTGDSYNEQFF. The CDR3 DNA sequence: TGTGCCAGCAGCGGTTCAACAGGGGACTCCTACAATGAGCAGTTCTTC.

At least ten counts were recorded for this clonotype. The chain's CDR3 is CASSLGQGDEQFF. The CDR3 DNA reads as TGTGCCAGCAGCTTAGGGCAGGGCGATGAGCAGTTCTTC. The chain is built from TRBV7-8 and TRBJ2-1; possibly TRBD1 for D (5 bases). Per the germline V gene, CDR1 is SGHVS and CDR2 is FQNEAQ. The CDR3 loop spans 13 amino acids. Trimming pared 1 base from V and 8 bases from J, leaving 9 bases between.

This clonotype has only a few counts. The rearrangement links TRBV5-5 to TRBJ1-5, with D unresolved. Germline CDR1 and CDR2: SGHKS and YYEKEE (reference sequence). The V and J ends lost 3 bases and 4 bases respectively, with 11 bases between them. This CDR3 contains 14 residues. The CDR3 spells CASSYPASNQPQHF. The CDR3 DNA reads TGTGCCAGCAGCTACCCAGCCTCGAATCAGCCCCAGCATTTT.

This clonotype has a handful of counts. The chain couples TRBV20-1 to TRBJ2-5, with 8 bases fitting TRBD1. The ends lost 3 bases at V and 5 bases at J; junction bases unmatched: 5. This CDR3 has 13 residues. Germline-derived CDR1 and CDR2 are DFQATT and SNEGSKA (reference sequence). CDR3 DNA sequence: TGCAGTGCTAGGCGGACAGGGATGGAGACCCAGTACTTC. Translation: CSARRTGMETQYF.

The chain uses TRBV12-3 or TRBV12-4 and TRBJ1-5, with 9 bases lining up with TRBD1. There are 14 residues in the CDR3. Unmatched junction bases numbered 7, after V lost 8 bases and J lost 5 bases. The CDR3 coding sequence is TGTGCCAGCGGGGGGCGACAGGGGGATCAGCCCCAGCATTTT. Protein product: CASGGRQGDQPQHF.

The sample holds a few counts of this clonotype. V usage is TRBV25-1 and J usage is TRBJ1-1, with D hard to call. Trimming removed 3 bases from V and 1 base from J, with 12 bases in between. Germline V gene data show CDR1 as MGHDK and CDR2 as SYGVNS. The length of the CDR3 is 15 residues. The CDR3 DNA reads as TGTGCCAGCAGTGATATAACCGGCGGGAACACTGAAGCTTTCTTT. Protein sequence: CASSDITGGNTEAFF.

The chain uses TRBV5-1 and TRBJ2-7, with D possibly being TRBD1 or TRBD2 (5 bases each). There are 15 residues in the CDR3. In germline, CDR1 is SGHRS, CDR2 YFSETQ. V lost 0 bases and J 4 bases, leaving 14 bases between the germline ends. The CDR3 spells CASSLEGPRRYEQYF. CDR3 in DNA: TGCGCCAGCAGCTTGGAGGGACCGAGGAGGTACGAGCAGTACTTC.

The rearrangement joins TRBV23-1 to TRBJ2-7; tentatively, D is TRBD1 (5 bases). TRBV23-1 is labeled an ORF, and its function is uncertain. The CDR3 covers 14 residues. With 8 bases removed from V and 2 bases from J, the gap between germline ends came to 16 bases. CDR3 sequence (DNA): TGCGCCAGCGGGCTTCAGGGCGGCACCTACGAGCAGTACTTC. Translation gives CASGLQGGTYEQYF.

This clonotype was seen only a few times. V usage is TRBV6-7 and J usage is TRBJ2-2; TRBD2 aligns across 8 bases. TRBV6-7 is placed among ORFs of uncertain function. The CDR3 runs to 16 residues. J gave up 4 bases and V 6 bases, and 10 bases lay outside the gene matches. The CDR3 loop is CASRTSGLGVTGELFF. The CDR3 region has the DNA TGTGCCAGCAGAACCTCGGGACTAGGAGTCACCGGGGAGCTGTTTTTT.

This clonotype appeared many times. The chain uses TRBV7-2 and TRBJ2-6; D is perhaps TRBD1 (5 bases). The germline CDR1 and CDR2 sequences are SGHTA and FQGNSA. This CDR3 is built from 14 residues. Deletions cut 5 bases from V and 0 bases from J, with 5 bases between. The CDR3 spells CASSRGSGANVLTF. The DNA for the CDR3 is TGTGCCAGCAGCAGGGGCTCTGGGGCCAACGTCCTGACTTTC.

This clonotype has more than one count but fewer than ten. The chain is built from TRBV29-1 and TRBJ2-1, with TRBD1 identical over 10 bases. V gave up 7 bases and J gave up 6 bases; unmatched junction bases: 3. CDR1 and CDR2 (germline): SQVTM, ANQGSEA. This CDR3 comprises 12 residues. The DNA of the CDR3 is TGCAGCGCTGGGACAGGGGTCAATGAGCAGTTCTTC. The encoded protein is CSAGTGVNEQFF.

This clonotype has only a few counts. V usage is TRBV25-1 and J usage is TRBJ1-1; D not resolved. V was clipped by 1 base and J by 5 bases, with 8 bases between them. The CDR3 has 13 residues. The germline V gene has CDR1 MGHDK and CDR2 SYGVNS. The DNA for the CDR3 is TGTGCCAGCAGTGAATTCGGTCAGACTGAAGCTTTCTTT. It codes for CASSEFGQTEAFF.